This T cell receptor beta chain is from a study of vaccination and CD4 T cells after COVID-19. Study details: Convalescent donors: six male, four female; seven Caucasian, two Asian, one multiracial, two Hispanic.

Turning to this clonotype: Its antigen remains unidentified.

TCRdb passed the PCR reads through MiXCR, listing each CDR3 protein once. The sample lists some 40,000 distinct CDR3 sequences; 36% were seen once. The CDR3 is made up of 12 amino acids. The germline V gene encodes CDR1 SGHVS and CDR2 FQNEAQ. V shed 5 bases and J 10 bases; nucleotides not matched to a gene: 3. Study findings and constraints: The median proportion of reactive clones detected only post-vaccination in convalescent patients was 85% to 90%. Convalescent patients' clones that were vaccine-specific were spike mono-reactive in 304 of 307 cases.

The time point was: late sampling 161 to 241 days after vaccination in a few convalescent patients. The material sequenced was CD4+ T cells from blood, taken about 7 months after SARS-CoV-2 vaccination. V usage is TRBV7-8 and J usage is TRBJ2-1; 9 bases agree with TRBD2. The source is a human donor who had recovered from COVID-19. The CDR3: CASSHGTSEQFF. The CDR3 coding sequence is TGTGCCAGCAGCCATGGGACTAGCGAGCAGTTCTTC.